This T cell receptor beta chain was captured by sequencing in a study of shared clonotypes between healthy human individuals. Points from the study as a whole: Relative to clonotypes present in all four donors, those not shared had lower generation probabilities. The sharing of 5% to 5.5% of naive CD4 clonotypes was seen across a few donors.

Germline V gene lookup returns CDR1 MRHNA and CDR2 SNTAGT. CDR3 length: 15 amino acids. V shed 2 bases and J shed 2 bases, with 11 bases lying between them. Authors' methods: For the immunoSEQ data, sequences were junction-only without quality scores, so filtering differed. Clones were sequenced by immunoSEQ multiplex PCR, and TCRdb holds only the in-frame ones, with some missing. Clonal size and the V and J genes are those of that table, whereas D and trimming came from the DNA. The table records some 1 million clones, approximately 70% of them present only once. Details on this clone: Antigen unknown.

The gene calls are TRBV6-4 and TRBJ2-3; a weak D match, TRBD2 (7 bases). Material: memory CD4+ T cells sorted from blood. Sample subset: CD45RA-negative fraction. The TCR comes from a man aged 18 to 29 in good health. In nucleotides, the CDR3 is TGTGCCAGCAGTGACCGGGGGGCGGCCACAGATACGCAGTATTTT. Encoded protein: CASSDRGAATDTQYF.